This TCR beta chain was identified in a study of CD8 T cells in ankylosing spondylitis. CDR1 is SNHLY, CDR2 FYNNEI, per germline. The ends were cut back, 6 bases at V and 4 bases at J, with 21 bases in the middle. This CDR3 spans 17 amino acids. TCRdb re-called the 5' RACE reads through MiXCR, storing one row per CDR3 protein. Of 350,000 to 550,000 distinct CDR3 sequences listed, about 24% were seen once; the top ten hold about 1%. Sample share makes this clonotype medium-sized. Its antigen is unknown. Study-level results: Seemingly characteristic of ankylosing spondylitis blood was a TCR beta motif consisting of several highly homologous variants. Reported data indicate significant enrichment of disease-linked clones within matched ankylosing spondylitis synovial fluid.

The chain recombines TRBV2 with TRBJ2-2, with D possibly matching TRBD2 (7 bases). This TCR was recovered from a male donor with ankylosing spondylitis. Source material: blood, either unsorted or a sorted T cell fraction (not recorded which). The CDR3 DNA sequence: TGTGCCAGCAGGAGGGGGGGGACCCCCCGAGGCACCGGGGAGCTGTTTTTT. Its translation: CASRRGGTPRGTGELFF. Full variable domain (remainder filled in from reference TRBV2 and TRBJ2-2): EPEVTQTPSHQVTQMGQEVILRCVPISNHLYFYWYRQILGQKVEFLVSFYNNEISEKSEIFDDQFSVERPDGSNFTLKIRSTKLEDSAMYFCASRRGGTPRGTGELFFGEGSRLTVL.